This T cell receptor beta chain is drawn from a study of shared clonotypes between healthy human individuals (dated by TCRdb to the early 2020s). Describing the broader study: Three men and a couple of women, aged 18 to 49 years, made up the cohort. For each donor, CD4 naive and CD4 memory were each run on three plates, CD8 naive on two plates, and CD8 memory on one plate. The study deeply sequenced blood TCR repertoires of about 5 healthy adults to estimate repertoire size and the extent of clonotype sharing between individuals. Libraries were prepared and TCR repertoires were sequenced by different laboratories using diverse techniques, in order to increase sequencing depth and limit assay-specific biases. Per donor, leukapheresis produced somewhere between about 0.85 and 10 billion PBMCs.

Findings and caveats that apply to the study as a whole: Higher generation probabilities were observed for clonotypes shared by all four sorted-subset donors than for non-shared clonotypes. When a handful of donors were compared, the shared fraction of clonotypes was about 5% for naive CD4, less than 4% for naive CD8, 2.3% for memory CD4, and 0.3% to 0.5% for memory CD8. Rarefaction of sorted-subset datasets indicated incomplete sequencing despite the large sequencing depth. Naive subsets generally had larger estimated clonotype richness than memory subsets did. Because the study included a small number of donors, the genetic and exposure-history diversity represented was limited. Based on pairwise subsampling, the degree of clonotype sharing among donors was expected to be affected by sequencing depth. Sampling was restricted to blood, and TCR repertoires in tissue are likely to differ from TCR repertoires in blood.

Relative to germline, V is missing 0 bases and J is missing 0 bases, with 5 bases of the junction outside any gene match. The CDR3, from cysteine to phenylalanine, totals 17 residues. The retained sequence is limited to the CDR3, 51 bases, with the frame set at the first base. For CDR1 and CDR2, the germline V gene lists WSHSY and SAAADI. Using the deep immunoSEQ assay, TCR CDR3 regions were amplified from genomic DNA by multiplex PCR. Extracted genomic DNA from each cell subset was spread evenly across all wells of several immunoSEQ 96-well plates, with each plate serving as a replicate. Each replicate PCR for sorted subsets received about 210 ng genomic DNA, equal to about 30,000 T cell genomes. The purified libraries were quantified using a Qubit 3.0 fluorometer, sized with a Bioanalyzer 2100, and then quantified again using the KAPA Library Quantification kit. Every immunoSEQ 96-well plate was sequenced on a dedicated single-read 150-cycle Illumina NextSeq 550 flow cell. Turning to the authors' computational methods: Because the immunoSEQ output held only junctional sequences and lacked quality scores, the filtering could not match the filtering applied to full-length reads. Sequences were annotated with PyIR, a Python wrapper for IgBLAST v1.9, using IMGT germline references to assign V/J genes and CDR3. Reads were filtered out if the reads had weak V/J assignments (E-value above 1e-6), no CDR3, stop codons, out-of-frame junctions, or ambiguous translated residues. V3J clonotypes were defined as sequences sharing the same inferred V gene, J gene, and CDR3 amino acid sequence. Percentage overlap between repertoires was calculated by dividing the number of shared unique clonotypes by the size of the smaller repertoire. RTK rarefaction, the Chao1 estimator, and Recon v2.1 estimates of unobserved clonotypes were used to assess repertoire richness. For all TCRbeta clonotypes obtained by the gDNA method from several donors, generation probabilities were computed with OLGA. Held by TCRdb, this immuneACCESS table contains in-frame sequences only and omits some clones. Under half of the omission traces to an unresolved V gene where checked; the cause of the rest is unknown. V, J and clone size are taken as reported in that table, and D and trimming were inferred from the DNA itself. The sample table shows about 600,000 clones, and about 98% are seen once. Jointly, the top ten make up approximately 0.3% of the sample.

This clone was recorded only once. Its antigen is currently not known. No base quality information exists; no much larger clone differs at one position. CD8 naive samples were CD45RO-negative cells positively selected for CCR7, giving a CD45RA+CCR7+ population that excluded TemRA cells. Healthy HIV-negative adults with no recently reported acute infections or vaccinations were included as donors. Only Caucasian adults living in Nashville, Tennessee, USA were represented among the donors. After blood collection by leukapheresis, PBMCs were isolated using Ficoll-Histopaque density gradient centrifugation and then cryopreserved in the vapor phase of liquid nitrogen. Analytical flow cytometry was used to check the purity and quantity of every magnetically sorted T cell population. From each sorted fraction, genomic DNA was isolated and quantified by UV absorbance on a Nanodrop 2000c.

Here the chain combines TRBV10-2 and TRBJ2-1; 7 bases in the junction line up with TRBD1. Material: naive CD8+ T cells sorted from blood. The sample's cell subset or site, from its label and the paper: CD45RA+CCR7+. This clonotype was sampled from a man aged 25 to 45 in good health. CDR3 region: CASSESTGFPSYNEQFF. At the DNA level, the sequence is TGCGCCAGCAGTGAGTCGACAGGGTTCCCCTCCTACAATGAGCAGTTCTTC.